This T cell receptor (beta chain) was documented in a study of shared clonotypes between healthy human individuals. CDR1 and CDR2 (germline): SGHDT, YYEEEE. The CDR3 spans 17 residues. The V end lost 1 base, the J end lost 0 bases, and 11 bases lay between the germline ends. TCRdb's copy holds only in-frame clones and misses some; the assay was immunoSEQ multiplex PCR. The data show 2,500,000 or so clones, roughly nine tenths seen once. Sequences were obtained from naive CD4+ T cells sorted from blood. Regarding subset: CD45RA+ positively selected. The chain joins TRBV5-6 to TRBJ1-6; the D is unclear. This receptor was identified in a man younger than 35 in good health. CDR3 bases: TGTGCCAGCAGCTTGTCTCTGGCGAGCTCCTATAATTCACCCCTCCACTTT. Residues: CASSLSLASSYNSPLHF.